Shown below are 21 T cell receptor beta chains from a single sample sequenced in a study of blood T cell repertoires in COVID-19. The protocol was immunoSEQ multiplex PCR, while the TCRdb copy is restricted to in-frame clones and leaves out a portion. The sample lists approximately 110,000 clones; approximately 80% were seen once. Material for sequencing was peripheral blood. The origin of the receptors is a man aged 65 to 85 with active or convalescent COVID-19.

The J gene is TRBJ2-1, the V gene TRBV3-1 (or the pseudogene TRBV3-2); TRBD2 aligns across 7 bases. The V gene's germline CDR1 is LGHDT and CDR2 YNNKEL (reference sequence). The CDR3 spans 16 residues. V trimming: 3 bases; J trimming: 0 bases; junction bases outside the gene matches: 5. As DNA, the CDR3 is TGTGCCAGCAGCCAGGCAGCGGGGAACTCCTACAATGAGCAGTTCTTC. Protein: CASSQAAGNSYNEQFF.

This chain connects TRBV6-1 to TRBJ1-6; D possibly corresponds to TRBD1 (6 bases). CDR3 length: 16 residues. Germline V lookup: CDR1 MNHNS, CDR2 SASEGT. V lost 2 bases and J 11 bases, leaving 19 bases between the germline ends. The CDR3 here is CASSEIPGTGFAPLHF. CDR3 nucleotides: TGTGCCAGCAGTGAAATACCGGGAACAGGGTTCGCACCCCTCCACTTT.

The chain uses TRBV5-1 and TRBJ2-5; 10 positions match TRBD2. Germline V gene sequence: CDR1 SGHRS, CDR2 YFSETQ. CDR3 length: 14 residues. J gave up 5 bases and V 4 bases, and 5 bases lay outside the gene matches. CDR3 coding DNA: TGCGCCAGCAGCGCTGGGACTAGCGAGGAGACCCAGTACTTC. This sequence encodes CASSAGTSEETQYF.

This sequence joins TRBV5-1 and TRBJ2-5; 12 bases align to TRBD2. The CDR3 is made up of 18 amino acids. Germline V lookup: CDR1 SGHRS, CDR2 YFSETQ. J lost 2 bases, V lost 0 bases, and 8 bases had no gene match. CDR3 in amino acids: CASSLASLAGGLQETQYF. The CDR3 DNA is TGCGCCAGCAGCTTGGCTTCCCTAGCGGGAGGGCTGCAAGAGACCCAGTACTTC.

This chain joins TRBV27 and TRBJ1-2; TRBD1 matches at 7 bases. The CDR3 is 14 residues long. The V gene's germline CDR1 is MNHEY and CDR2 SMNVEV (reference sequence). Germline trimming cut 6 bases from V and 8 bases from J; bases unmatched to any gene: 12. CDR3 coding DNA: TGTGCCAGCAGCTTTACCGGGACAGCCTTGGGCTACACCTTC. Translating gives CASSFTGTALGYTF.

The chain combines TRBV11-2 with TRBJ2-7; 8 nucleotides match TRBD1. The CDR3 extends over 13 amino acids. CDR1 and CDR2 from the germline V gene are SGHAT and FQNNGV. V lost 5 bases, J lost 3 bases, and 3 bases stayed unmatched. CDR3 coding DNA: TGTGCCAGCAGCCCCAGGGGGCACTACGAGCAGTACTTC. This translates into CASSPRGHYEQYF. Variable domain in full (rest from reference TRBV11-2 and TRBJ2-7): EAGVAQSPRYKIIEKRQSVAFWCNPISGHATLYWYQQILGQGPKLLIQFQNNGVVDDSQLPKDRFSAERLKGVDSTLKIQPAKLEDSAVYLCASSPRGHYEQYFGPGTRLTVT.

The chain employs TRBV18 and TRBJ1-4, with 7 nucleotides matching TRBD1. J was trimmed by 6 bases and V by 6 bases; bases with no gene match: 10. The germline CDR1 and CDR2 sequences are KGHSH and LQKENI. The CDR3 runs 15 residues. CDR3 region: CASSLTGDADEKLFF. CDR3 in DNA: TGTGCCAGCTCTCTAACAGGGGACGCGGATGAAAAACTGTTTTTT.

This clone was seen a handful of times. The chain combines TRBV5-1 with TRBJ2-7; 12 positions match TRBD2. V gave up 4 bases and J gave up 5 bases; unmatched junction bases: 10. Germline CDR1 SGHRS, CDR2 YFSETQ. The CDR3 has 16 amino acids. DNA of the CDR3: TGCGCCAGCAGCCTAACCCTAGCGGGAGGGCCCAACGAGCAGTACTTC. Residues: CASSLTLAGGPNEQYF.

This clone appeared a single time. The rearrangement uses TRBV19 and TRBJ1-1; D is unresolved. Per germline, CDR1 LNHDA and CDR2 SQIVND (reference sequence). V lost 7 bases and J lost 0, with 12 bases in between. There are 14 residues in the CDR3. The CDR3 sequence: CASKQTGMNTEAFF. In nucleotides, the CDR3 is TGTGCCAGTAAACAGACCGGAATGAACACTGAAGCTTTCTTT.

The chain recombines TRBV19 with TRBJ1-2; TRBD1 agrees at 8 bases. Per germline, CDR1 LNHDA and CDR2 SQIVND (reference sequence). This CDR3 comprises 15 residues. J was trimmed by 2 bases and V by 7 bases; bases with no gene match: 9. The CDR3 loop is CASTTIGQGNYGYTF. The CDR3 region has the DNA TGTGCCAGTACCACCATAGGACAGGGAAACTATGGCTACACCTTC. Looking up the rest from reference TRBV19 and TRBJ1-2 gives the full variable domain: DGGITQSPKYLFRKEGQNVTLSCEQNLNHDAMYWYRQDPGQGLRLIYYSQIVNDFQKGDIAEGYSVSREKKESFPLTVTSAQKNPTAFYLCASTTIGQGNYGYTFGSGTRLTVV.

In this sample, this clone turned up once. The chain's CDR3 is CASTLTGGLGANVLTF. DNA for the CDR3: TGTGCCAGCACTCTCACAGGGGGCTTAGGGGCCAACGTCCTGACTTTC. V is TRBV5-4 and J is TRBJ2-6; 9 bases are shared with TRBD1. The CDR3 is 16 residues long. CDR1 is SGHNT, CDR2 YYREEE, per germline (reference sequence). The V gene end was trimmed by 6 bases and the J gene end by 4 bases; junction bases not matched to a gene: 8. The variable domain in full, with the rest retrieved from reference TRBV5-4 and TRBJ2-6, is ETGVTQSPTHLIKTRGQQVTLRCSSQSGHNTVSWYQQALGQGPQFIFQYYREEENGRGNFPPRFSGLQFPNYSSELNVNALELDDSALYLCASTLTGGLGANVLTFGAGSRLTVL.

This rearrangement joins TRBV19 to TRBJ2-3; TRBD1 aligns across 7 bases. Germline V gene data show CDR1 as LNHDA and CDR2 as SQIVND (reference sequence). This CDR3 has 13 residues. The J segment lost 1 base and the V segment lost 7 bases, leaving 2 bases of the junction unmatched. CDR3 nucleotides: TGTGCCAGTAACAGGGGTGGCACAGATACGCAGTATTTT. It encodes CASNRGGTDTQYF. Using reference TRBV19 and TRBJ2-3 for the parts outside the CDR3, the full variable domain is DGGITQSPKYLFRKEGQNVTLSCEQNLNHDAMYWYRQDPGQGLRLIYYSQIVNDFQKGDIAEGYSVSREKKESFPLTVTSAQKNPTAFYLCASNRGGTDTQYFGPGTRLTVL.

The chain uses TRBV29-1 and TRBJ1-1; TRBD1 matches 7 bases. CDR3 length: 14 residues. Germline loops: CDR1 SQVTM, CDR2 ANQGSEA. V shed 7 bases and J 3 bases; nucleotides not matched to a gene: 11. The CDR3, as DNA: TGCAGCGCCACACAGGGGATAAGGGACACTGAAGCTTTCTTT. Amino acids: CSATQGIRDTEAFF.

The V and J genes are TRBV5-4 and TRBJ1-1; no clear D gene. There are 14 residues in the CDR3. V was shortened by 4 bases and J by 6 bases, with 16 bases between the two germline ends. Germline V gene lookup returns CDR1 SGHNT and CDR2 YYREEE (reference sequence). The CDR3 region has the DNA TGTGCCAGCAGCCGAGAGAGGTTCTCGGCTGAAGCTTTCTTT. It translates to CASSRERFSAEAFF.

V gene TRBV5-1 combines with J gene TRBJ2-4; D not resolved. Trimming cost V 6 bases and J 1 base, with 20 bases left between them. Germline CDR1 SGHRS, CDR2 YFSETQ. The CDR3 is 17 amino acids. CDR3 in DNA: TGCGCCAGCACCCTTGGGTATCGAGGAGTTGCCAAAAACATTCAGTACTTC. It codes for CASTLGYRGVAKNIQYF.

This clone has ten or more counts. The gene calls are TRBV12-3 or TRBV12-4 and TRBJ1-2; possible D gene TRBD1, 5 bases. Trimming stripped 6 bases from V and 1 base from J, with 9 bases between. The length of the CDR3 is 13 residues. CDR3 in amino acids: CASRGGDNYGYTF. CDR3 DNA sequence: TGTGCCAGCAGGGGAGGGGATAACTATGGCTACACCTTC.

The rearrangement uses TRBV10-3 and TRBJ2-7; possibly TRBD2 for D (6 bases). Germline CDR1 reads ENHRY; CDR2 reads SYGVKD. The V and J ends lost 4 bases and 5 bases respectively, with 12 bases between them. This CDR3 has 13 amino acids. CDR3 residues: CAISAGAWDEQYF. The CDR3 DNA sequence: TGTGCCATCAGTGCGGGAGCGTGGGACGAGCAGTACTTC.

The rearrangement joins TRBV28 to TRBJ1-2; D is perhaps TRBD1 (5 bases). Germline-derived CDR1 and CDR2 are MDHEN and SYDVKM. The V and J ends lost 6 bases and 3 bases respectively, with 11 bases between them. The CDR3 sequence is 13 residues long. The CDR3 is CASSSEGHYGYTF. As DNA, the CDR3 is TGTGCCAGCAGCTCGGAGGGGCACTATGGCTACACCTTC.

The V and J genes are TRBV28 and TRBJ1-2; D call uncertain. The germline V gene has CDR1 MDHEN and CDR2 SYDVKM. Between the trimmed V and J ends, which lost 2 bases and 8 bases, there was a span of 9 bases. CDR3 length: 12 residues. The CDR3 nucleotides are TGTGCCAGCAGTTTAATCGCGTCCGGCTACACCTTC. This encodes CASSLIASGYTF.

The rearrangement joins TRBV28 to TRBJ1-5, with a weak D call TRBD1 (6 bases). V was shortened by 4 bases and J by 7 bases, with 17 bases between the two germline ends. The germline gives CDR1 MDHEN, CDR2 SYDVKM. This CDR3 contains 15 residues. The CDR3 DNA sequence: TGTGCCAGCAGTTCGTACAGGGCCTCGACGCAGCCCCAGCATTTT. This codes for CASSSYRASTQPQHF.

This chain joins TRBV18 and TRBJ2-5; D is possibly TRBD2 (7 bases). This CDR3 has 16 residues. Deletions cut 2 bases from V and 2 bases from J, with 15 bases between. The germline CDR1 and CDR2 sequences are KGHSH and LQKENI. Here the CDR3 reads CASSPMRGRLQETQYF. CDR3 DNA sequence: TGTGCCAGCTCACCAATGCGGGGGCGACTTCAAGAGACCCAGTACTTC.